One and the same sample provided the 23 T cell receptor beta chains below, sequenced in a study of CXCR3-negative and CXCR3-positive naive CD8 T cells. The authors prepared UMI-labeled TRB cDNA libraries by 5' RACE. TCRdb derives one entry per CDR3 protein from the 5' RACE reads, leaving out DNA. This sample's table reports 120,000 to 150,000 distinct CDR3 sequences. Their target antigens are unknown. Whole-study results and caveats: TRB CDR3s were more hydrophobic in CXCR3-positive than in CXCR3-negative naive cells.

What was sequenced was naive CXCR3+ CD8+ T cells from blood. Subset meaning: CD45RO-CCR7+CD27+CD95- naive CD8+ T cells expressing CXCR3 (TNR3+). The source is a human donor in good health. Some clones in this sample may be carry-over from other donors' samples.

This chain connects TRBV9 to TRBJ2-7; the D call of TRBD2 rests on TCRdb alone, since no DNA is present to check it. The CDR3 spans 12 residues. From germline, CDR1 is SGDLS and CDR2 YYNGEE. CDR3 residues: CASGTWWGEQYF.

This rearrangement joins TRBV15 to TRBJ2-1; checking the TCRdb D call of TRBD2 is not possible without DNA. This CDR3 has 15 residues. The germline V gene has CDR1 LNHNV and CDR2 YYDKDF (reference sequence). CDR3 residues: CATSSGLAGGSEQFF.

CDR3 in amino acids: CASSLASGGASTDTQYF. The rearrangement links TRBV7-9 to TRBJ2-3; TCRdb returns TRBD2, unconfirmable since there is no DNA. Germline-derived CDR1 and CDR2 are SEHNR and FQNEAQ (reference sequence). There are 17 residues in the CDR3.

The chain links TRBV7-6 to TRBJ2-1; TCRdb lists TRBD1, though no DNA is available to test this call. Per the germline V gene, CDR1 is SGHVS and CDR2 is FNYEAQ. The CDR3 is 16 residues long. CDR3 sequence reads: CASSFLQGRSYNEQFF.

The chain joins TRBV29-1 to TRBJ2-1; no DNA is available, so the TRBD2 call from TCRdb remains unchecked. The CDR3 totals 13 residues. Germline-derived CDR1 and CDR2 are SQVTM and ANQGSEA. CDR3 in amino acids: CSVLTSFGNEQFF.

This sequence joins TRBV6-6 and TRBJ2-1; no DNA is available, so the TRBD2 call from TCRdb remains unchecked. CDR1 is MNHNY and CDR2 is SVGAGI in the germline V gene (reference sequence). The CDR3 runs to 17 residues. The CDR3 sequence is CASSYSIRTSQYNEQFF.

The CDR3 is CASGEQGEAFF. This rearrangement joins TRBV7-2 to TRBJ1-1; there is no DNA to check the TCRdb D call of TRBD1. Germline lookup yields CDR1 SGHTA and CDR2 FQGNSA. There are 11 residues in the CDR3.

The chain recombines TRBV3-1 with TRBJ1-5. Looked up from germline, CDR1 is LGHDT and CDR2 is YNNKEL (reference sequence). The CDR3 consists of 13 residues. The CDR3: CASSQGKYQPQHF.

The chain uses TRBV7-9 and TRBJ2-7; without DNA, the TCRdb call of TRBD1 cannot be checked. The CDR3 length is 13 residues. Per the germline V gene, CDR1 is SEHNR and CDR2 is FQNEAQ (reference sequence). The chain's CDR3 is CASSTQGFYEQYF.

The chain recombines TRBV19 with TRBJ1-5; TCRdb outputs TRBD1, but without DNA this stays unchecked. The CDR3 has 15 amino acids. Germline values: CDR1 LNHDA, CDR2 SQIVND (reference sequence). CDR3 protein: CASSNRGYDNQPQHF.

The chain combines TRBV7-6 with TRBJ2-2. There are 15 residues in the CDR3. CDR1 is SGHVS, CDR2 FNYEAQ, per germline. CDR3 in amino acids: CASSLDFSNTGELFF.

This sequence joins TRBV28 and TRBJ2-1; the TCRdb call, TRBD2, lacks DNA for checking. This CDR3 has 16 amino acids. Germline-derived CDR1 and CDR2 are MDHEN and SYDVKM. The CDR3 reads CASSLPLAGGLPEQFF.

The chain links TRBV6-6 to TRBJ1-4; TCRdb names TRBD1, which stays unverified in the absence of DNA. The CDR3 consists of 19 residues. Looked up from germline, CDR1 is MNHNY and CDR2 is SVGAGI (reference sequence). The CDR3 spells CASSYSMQGGYSTNEKLFF.

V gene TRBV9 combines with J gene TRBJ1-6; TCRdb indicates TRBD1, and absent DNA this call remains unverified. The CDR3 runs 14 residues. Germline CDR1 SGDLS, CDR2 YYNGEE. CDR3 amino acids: CASSTGSGVSPLHF. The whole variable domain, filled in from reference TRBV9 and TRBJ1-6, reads DSGVTQTPKHLITATGQRVTLRCSPRSGDLSVYWYQQSLDQGLQFLIQYYNGEERAKGNILERFSAQQFPDLHSELNLSSLELGDSALYFCASSTGSGVSPLHFGNGTRLTVT.

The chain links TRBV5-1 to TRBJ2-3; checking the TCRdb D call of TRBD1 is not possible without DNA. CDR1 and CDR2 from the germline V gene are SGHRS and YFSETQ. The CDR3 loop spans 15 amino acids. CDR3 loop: CASSWGTGGTDTQYF.

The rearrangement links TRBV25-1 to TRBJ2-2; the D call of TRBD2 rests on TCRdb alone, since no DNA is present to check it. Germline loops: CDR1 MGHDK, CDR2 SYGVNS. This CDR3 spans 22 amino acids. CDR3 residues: CASSDPPIRLAGGKIVLGELFF.

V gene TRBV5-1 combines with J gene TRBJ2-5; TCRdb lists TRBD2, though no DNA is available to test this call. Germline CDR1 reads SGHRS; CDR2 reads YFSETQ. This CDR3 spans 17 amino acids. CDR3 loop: CASSEGLAGQFEETQYF.

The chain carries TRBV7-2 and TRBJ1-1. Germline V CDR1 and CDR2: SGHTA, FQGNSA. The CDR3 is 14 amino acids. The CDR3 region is CASSLVGGGTEAFF.

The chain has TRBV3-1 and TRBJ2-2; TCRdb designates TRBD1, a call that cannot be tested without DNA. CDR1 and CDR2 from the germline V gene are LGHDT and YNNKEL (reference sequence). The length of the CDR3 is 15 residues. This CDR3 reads CASSQDRGLGGELFF.

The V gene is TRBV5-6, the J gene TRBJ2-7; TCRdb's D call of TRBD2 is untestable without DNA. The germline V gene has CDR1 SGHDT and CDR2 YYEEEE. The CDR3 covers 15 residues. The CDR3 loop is CASRSRTSGRFEQYF.

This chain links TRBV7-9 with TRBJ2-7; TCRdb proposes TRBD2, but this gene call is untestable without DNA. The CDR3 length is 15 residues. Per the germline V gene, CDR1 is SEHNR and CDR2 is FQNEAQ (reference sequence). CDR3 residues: CASSLALGARDEQYF. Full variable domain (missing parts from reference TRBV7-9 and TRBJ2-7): DTGVSQNPRHKITKRGQNVTFRCDPISEHNRLYWYRQTLGQGPEFLTYFQNEAQLEKSRLLSDRFSAERPKGSFSTLEIQRTEQGDSAMYLCASSLALGARDEQYFGPGTRLTVT.

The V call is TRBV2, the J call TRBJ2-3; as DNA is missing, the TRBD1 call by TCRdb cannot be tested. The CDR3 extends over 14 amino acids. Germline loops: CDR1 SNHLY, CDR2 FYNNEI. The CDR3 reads CASTRDSSLNTQYF.

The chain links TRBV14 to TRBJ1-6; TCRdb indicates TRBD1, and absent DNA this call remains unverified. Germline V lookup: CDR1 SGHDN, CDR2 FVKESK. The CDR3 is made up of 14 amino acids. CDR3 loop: CASSPIGGGSPLHF.